Below, 22 T cell receptor beta chains from the same sample are listed, as sequenced in a study of CD8 T cells in Susac syndrome. RNA, at roughly 0.45 to 1 ug, was reverse transcribed with random hexamers. TCRdb itself ran the immunoSEQ multiplex PCR reads through MiXCR, one entry per CDR3 protein. The table lists fewer than 350,000 distinct CDR3 sequences, 70% to 90% of them singletons. Material for sequencing was CD8+ T cells from PBMCs. These receptors all stem from a human donor with multiple sclerosis.

J is TRBJ2-5 and V is TRBV2; 11 bases fit TRBD2. This CDR3 comprises 14 residues. Germline CDR1 is SNHLY and CDR2 is FYNNEI. With 11 bases clipped from V and 1 base from J, the junction kept 6 bases outside the gene matches. The CDR3 region has the DNA TGTGCCGGTACTAGCGGGGGCCCCCAAGAGACCCAGTACTTC. Translated, it gives CAGTSGGPQETQYF.

This chain links TRBV12-3 or TRBV12-4 with TRBJ2-2; TRBD1 is a possible D gene (5 bases). The CDR3 runs 13 residues. V was trimmed by 4 bases and J by 5 bases, leaving 8 bases between them. The CDR3 coding sequence is TGTGCCAGCAGTTCAGGGCTTACCGGGGAGCTGTTTTTT. Translated, it gives CASSSGLTGELFF.

The V gene is TRBV9, the J gene TRBJ2-3; 12 bases match TRBD2. Germline V CDR1 and CDR2: SGDLS, YYNGEE. V was pared by 3 bases and J by 0 bases, with 11 bases of the junction left unmatched. The CDR3 sequence is 19 residues long. The CDR3 sequence is CASSANPTSGGASTDTQYF. The CDR3 DNA is TGTGCCAGCAGCGCGAATCCGACTAGCGGGGGAGCTAGCACAGATACGCAGTATTTT. Drawing the rest from reference TRBV9 and TRBJ2-3, the complete variable domain is DSGVTQTPKHLITATGQRVTLRCSPRSGDLSVYWYQQSLDQGLQFLIQYYNGEERAKGNILERFSAQQFPDLHSELNLSSLELGDSALYFCASSANPTSGGASTDTQYFGPGTRLTVL.

CDR3 in DNA: TGTGCCAGCATCTCCCGAACTAGCGGGATTATTGAGGGGTTCAATGAGCAGTTCTTC. This codes for CASISRTSGIIEGFNEQFF. The chain recombines TRBV28 with TRBJ2-1; 10 bases are a match to TRBD2. V shed 7 bases and J 6 bases; nucleotides not matched to a gene: 21. CDR3 length: 19 residues. Germline values: CDR1 MDHEN, CDR2 SYDVKM.

The genes are TRBV5-1 and TRBJ2-5; 14 bases agree with TRBD2. Losses at the gene ends were 0 bases for V and 4 bases for J; bases not matched to a gene: 5. This CDR3 is 17 amino acids long. Germline CDR1 reads SGHRS; CDR2 reads YFSETQ. The CDR3 coding sequence is TGCGCCAGCAGCTTGGCCGAGGGACTAGCGGGGGTAGAGACCCAGTACTTC. Translated, it gives CASSLAEGLAGVETQYF.

The chain links TRBV19 to TRBJ2-2; no reliable D call. CDR3 length: 15 residues. V lost 5 bases and J 3 bases, leaving 13 bases between the germline ends. The germline CDR1 and CDR2 sequences are LNHDA and SQIVND (reference sequence). CDR3 sequence: CASSRGGSDTGELFF. In nucleotides, the CDR3 is TGTGCCAGTAGTCGCGGTGGTTCCGACACCGGGGAGCTGTTTTTT.

CDR3 in amino acids: CSASPDTSSTDTQYF. The CDR3 bases are TGCAGTGCTAGCCCGGACACATCTAGCACAGATACGCAGTATTTT. This chain uses TRBV20-1 with TRBJ2-3; possibly TRBD1 for D (5 bases). V dropped 3 bases and J dropped 0 bases, with 13 bases sitting between them. Germline V CDR1 and CDR2: DFQATT, SNEGSKA (reference sequence). CDR3 size: 15 residues.

This rearrangement joins TRBV9 to TRBJ1-2; 7 positions match TRBD1. The trim removed 4 bases at V and 3 bases at J, leaving 12 bases unmatched. Looked up from germline, CDR1 is SGDLS and CDR2 is YYNGEE. This CDR3 spans 16 amino acids. CDR3 residues: CASSPPPGTVYYGYTF. As DNA, the CDR3 is TGTGCCAGCAGCCCCCCCCCAGGGACAGTGTACTATGGCTACACCTTC.

CDR3: CASSSMVAGGPGETQYF. CDR3 nucleotide sequence: TGTGCCAGCAGTTCGATGGTGGCGGGAGGGCCCGGAGAGACCCAGTACTTC. J is TRBJ2-5 and V is TRBV6-5; 9 nucleotides align to TRBD2. The ends lost 4 bases at V and 4 bases at J; junction bases unmatched: 13. The germline CDR1 and CDR2 sequences are MNHEY and SVGAGI. CDR3 length equals 17 residues.

This clonotype has a handful of counts. The rearrangement links TRBV9 to TRBJ2-3; the match to TRBD1 covers 7 bases. CDR3 length: 16 residues. CDR1 and CDR2 (germline): SGDLS, YYNGEE. J was trimmed by 1 base and V by 4 bases; bases with no gene match: 9. As DNA, the CDR3 is TGTGCCAGCAGCCCCACAAGCGGACAGGGCACAGATACGCAGTATTTT. Protein: CASSPTSGQGTDTQYF.

The rearrangement links TRBV4-3 to TRBJ2-7; maybe TRBD1 (6 bases). This CDR3 has 15 amino acids. Looked up from germline, CDR1 is LGHNA and CDR2 is YSLEER. V lost 0 bases, J lost 2 bases, and 11 bases lay in between. CDR3 nucleotide sequence: TGCGCCAGCAGCCAAGAACACAGGGCTCCCTACGAGCAGTACTTC. Protein sequence: CASSQEHRAPYEQYF.

The chain employs TRBV7-2 and TRBJ1-6; D remains ambiguous. The germline gives CDR1 SGHTA, CDR2 FQGNSA. The CDR3 extends over 11 amino acids. Trimming took off 5 bases at V and 7 bases at J, with 3 bases between the two ends. The CDR3: CASSGNSPLHF. The CDR3 region has the DNA TGTGCCAGCAGCGGGAATTCACCCCTCCACTTT.

This sequence joins TRBV6-2 or TRBV6-3 and TRBJ2-7; tentatively, D is TRBD1 (6 bases). Germline V gene lookup returns CDR1 MNHEY and CDR2 SVGEGT. There are 14 residues in the CDR3. The germline V and J ends were trimmed by 8 bases and 6 bases, with 20 bases remaining between them. The CDR3 loop reads CASWTSINRAEQYF. The DNA for the CDR3 is TGTGCCAGCTGGACCTCGATAAACAGGGCCGAGCAGTACTTC.

The chain links TRBV7-9 to TRBJ2-7; the match to TRBD1 covers 9 bases. CDR1 and CDR2 from the germline V gene are SEHNR and FQNEAQ (reference sequence). The V segment lost 1 base and the J segment 0 bases; nucleotides outside the gene matches: 10. The CDR3 consists of 18 residues. The CDR3 here is CASSLVPGGQGPSYEQYF. CDR3 sequence (DNA): TGTGCCAGCAGCTTAGTTCCCGGAGGACAGGGGCCCTCCTACGAGCAGTACTTC.

The rearrangement joins TRBV27 to TRBJ2-7; TRBD1 agrees at 8 bases. The junction had 9 bases not matched to a gene; V was cut back by 2 bases and J by 0 bases. Germline CDR1 MNHEY, CDR2 SMNVEV (reference sequence). CDR3 size: 17 residues. The CDR3, as DNA: TGTGCCAGCAGTTTAATTTCACCAGGGGGCCTCTCCTACGAGCAGTACTTC. Translation: CASSLISPGGLSYEQYF.

The rearrangement uses TRBV27 and TRBJ2-7; 9 positions match TRBD2. The germline V gene has CDR1 MNHEY and CDR2 SMNVEV (reference sequence). This CDR3 is 13 amino acids long. The V and J ends lost 5 bases and 3 bases, in that order; junction bases with no gene match: 2. The CDR3 loop is CASSSGGLYEQYF. The CDR3 DNA reads as TGTGCCAGCAGTAGCGGGGGGCTCTACGAGCAGTACTTC.

The V call is TRBV20-1, the J call TRBJ1-1; D is unclear. CDR3 length equals 14 residues. Per germline, CDR1 DFQATT and CDR2 SNEGSKA (reference sequence). V lost 0 bases and J lost 4, with 12 bases in between. CDR3 coding DNA: TGCAGTGCTAGAGATTTCGGTGAGGGCACTGAAGCTTTCTTT. Translation gives CSARDFGEGTEAFF.

The gene calls are TRBV12-3 or TRBV12-4 and TRBJ2-3; D is uncertain. Trimming took off 3 bases at V and 2 bases at J, with 9 bases between the two ends. This CDR3 has 14 residues. The CDR3 nucleotides are TGTGCCAGCAGTTTTGGGGATTCCACAGATACGCAGTATTTT. Amino acid sequence: CASSFGDSTDTQYF.

The rearrangement links TRBV7-9 to TRBJ2-2; TRBD2 might be the D (6 bases). CDR1 is SEHNR and CDR2 is FQNEAQ in the germline V gene (reference sequence). Trimming stripped 1 base from V and 3 bases from J, with 12 bases between. CDR3 size: 16 residues. The CDR3 nucleotides read TGTGCCAGCAGCTTAGTTGCGGGGCGGGACACCGGGGAGCTGTTTTTT. Translation: CASSLVAGRDTGELFF.

The rearrangement uses TRBV27 and TRBJ2-1; a weak D match, TRBD2 (5 bases). Germline-derived CDR1 and CDR2 are MNHEY and SMNVEV (reference sequence). The CDR3 length is 14 residues. V gave up 5 bases and J gave up 4 bases, with 12 bases separating them. The CDR3 coding sequence is TGTGCCAGCAGTACCTCTGGCGGGTACAATGAGCAGTTCTTC. Amino acid sequence: CASSTSGGYNEQFF.

V is TRBV27 and J is TRBJ1-1; D gene uncertain. The CDR3 consists of 13 residues. The V end was cut by 8 bases, the J end by 7 bases, with 17 bases between. Per the germline V gene, CDR1 is MNHEY and CDR2 is SMNVEV (reference sequence). CDR3 nucleotides: TGTGCCAGCCAAGCAGGTCGGTTTAATGAAGCTTTCTTT. It translates to CASQAGRFNEAFF.

Only one count was recorded for this clonotype. The chain has TRBV5-1 and TRBJ1-3, with D possibly being TRBD1 (5 bases). This CDR3 region has 17 residues. V was shortened by 4 bases and J by 0 bases, with 17 bases between the two germline ends. Germline CDR1 reads SGHRS; CDR2 reads YFSETQ. In nucleotides, the CDR3 is TGCGCCAGCAGCGAGCAAGGGAATGGGGCCTCTGGAAACACCATATATTTT. Protein sequence: CASSEQGNGASGNTIYF.